This T cell receptor beta chain was found in a study of T-cell reconstitution after alpha-beta-depleted transplantation in children. Whole-study findings and limits: By about two months after transplant, alpha-beta T cells reportedly arose from several hundred graft clones that had expanded. Where some patients showed high TCRbeta diversity at day 60, it came from recipient T cells and thymic progenitors that had survived.

Germline V gene lookup returns CDR1 SQVTM and CDR2 ANQGSEA. Trimming cost V 6 bases and J 3 bases, with 6 bases left between them. The CDR3 has 10 residues. Unique molecular identifiers were used in preparing the TCRbeta library. One entry per CDR3 protein, called by TCRdb with MiXCR from the PCR reads. The sample gives 900,000 or so distinct CDR3 sequences, less than 20% of which show up once; roughly 5% is in the top ten. Comment on this clonotype: The antigen is not known.

The TCR was taken from a male patient between 5 and 17 years old who had a stem cell transplant for acute lymphoblastic leukemia, so the T cells may come from the graft donor. The specimen was PBMCs, mostly from graft donor cells, collected 360 days after TCRalphabeta/CD19-depleted stem cell transplant. The V gene is TRBV29-1, the J gene TRBJ2-7; no reliable D call. CDR3 in amino acids: CSVAHYEQYF. The CDR3 nucleotides read TGCAGCGTAGCGCACTACGAGCAGTACTTC.